This passage covers 2 T cell receptor beta chains from one sample sequenced in a study of CD8 T cells in ankylosing spondylitis. One entry per CDR3 protein results from TCRdb running MiXCR on the 5' RACE reads. Of about 360,000 distinct CDR3 sequences detected, roughly 15% appear once; the ten largest clones hold about 1%. The material sequenced was blood, either unsorted or a sorted T cell fraction (not recorded which). These TCRs come from a male donor with ankylosing spondylitis or in good health (not recorded which).

This clonotype was counted ten times or more. The chain links TRBV12-3 or TRBV12-4 to TRBJ1-1; D is uncertain. The CDR3 runs 14 residues. V lost 1 base and J lost 2, with 8 bases in between. The CDR3 DNA follows: TGTGCCAGCAGTTTAGACGGCAGTAACACTGAAGCTTTCTTT. Its translation is CASSLDGSNTEAFF.

The chain's CDR3 is CASSREGRSAFF. In nucleotides, the CDR3 is TGCGCCAGCAGCCGGGAGGGCAGGAGCGCTTTCTTT. The genes are TRBV10-2 and TRBJ1-1, with D unclear. CDR3 size: 12 residues. Trimming cost V 6 bases and J 11 bases, with 16 bases left between them. Germline CDR1 WSHSY, CDR2 SAAADI.